This TCR beta chain is drawn from a study of human T cells and chemical hapten exposure. The J segment lost 0 bases and the V segment lost 5 bases, leaving 7 bases of the junction unmatched. Germline V gene lookup returns CDR1 SGHAT and CDR2 FQNNGV. The CDR3 is 15 residues long. Time point in this sample: patch test 2, 6 weeks after DPC sensitization. The treatment was: therapeutic diphenylcyclopropenone sensitization with weekly scalp DPC. Each patch test followed a blood draw. In its sample, this clonotype was seen a few times. Individual cDNA molecules (in the library) carried attached unique molecular identifiers. TCRdb analysed the RACE reads with MiXCR anew, one entry per CDR3 protein. The sample yields 69,000 or so distinct CDR3 sequences, 10% seen once.

The receptor was derived from a woman aged 50 to 65 with alopecia areata. Some clones in this sample may be carry-over from other donors' samples. This chain joins TRBV11-2 and TRBJ2-7, with 7 bases that match TRBD2. Sequences were derived from whole blood, sampled in connection with sensitization to the hapten diphenylcyclopropenone (DPC). CDR3 residues: CASSVSGASSYEQYF. The CDR3 bases are TGTGCCAGCAGCGTAAGCGGGGCAAGCTCCTACGAGCAGTACTTC.